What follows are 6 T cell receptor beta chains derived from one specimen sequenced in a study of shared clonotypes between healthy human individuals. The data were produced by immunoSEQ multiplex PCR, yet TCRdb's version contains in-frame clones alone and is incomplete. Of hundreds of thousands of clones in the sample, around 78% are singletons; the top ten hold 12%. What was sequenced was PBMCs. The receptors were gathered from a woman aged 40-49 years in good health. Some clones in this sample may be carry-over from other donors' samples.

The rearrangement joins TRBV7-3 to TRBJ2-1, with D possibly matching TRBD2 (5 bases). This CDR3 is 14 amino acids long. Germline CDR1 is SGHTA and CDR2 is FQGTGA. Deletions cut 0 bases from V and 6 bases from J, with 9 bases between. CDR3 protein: CASSLTPSRNEQFF. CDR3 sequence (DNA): TGTGCCAGCAGCTTAACCCCTAGCCGCAATGAGCAGTTCTTC.

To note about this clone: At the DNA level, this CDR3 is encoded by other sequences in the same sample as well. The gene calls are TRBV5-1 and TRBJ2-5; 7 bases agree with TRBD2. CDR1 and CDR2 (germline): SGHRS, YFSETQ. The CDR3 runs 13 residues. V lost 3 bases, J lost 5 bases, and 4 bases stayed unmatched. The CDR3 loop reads CASSWGGEETQYF. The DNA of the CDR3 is TGCGCCAGCAGCTGGGGGGGTGAGGAGACCCAGTACTTC.

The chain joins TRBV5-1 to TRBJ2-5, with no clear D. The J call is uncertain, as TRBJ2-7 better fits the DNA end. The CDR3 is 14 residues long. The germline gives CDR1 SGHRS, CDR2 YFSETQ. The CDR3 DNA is TGCGCCAGCAGCTTGGGATTTACTGCCTACGAGCAGTACTTC. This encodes CASSLGFTAYEQYF.

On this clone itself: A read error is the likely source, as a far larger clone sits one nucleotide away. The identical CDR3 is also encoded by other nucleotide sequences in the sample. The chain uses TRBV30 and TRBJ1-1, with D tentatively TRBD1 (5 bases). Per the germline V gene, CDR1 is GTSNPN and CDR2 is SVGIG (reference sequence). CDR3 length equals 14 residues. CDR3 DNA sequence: TGTGCCTGGAGTCCCATAAGGGGCACAGCTGAGGCTTTCTTT. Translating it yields CAWSPIRGTAEAFF.

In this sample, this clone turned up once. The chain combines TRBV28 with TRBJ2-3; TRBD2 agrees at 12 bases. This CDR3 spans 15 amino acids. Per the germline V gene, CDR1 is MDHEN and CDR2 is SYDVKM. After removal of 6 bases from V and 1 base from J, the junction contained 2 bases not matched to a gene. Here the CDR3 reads CASSLAGGRTDTQYF. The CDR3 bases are TGTGCCAGCAGCCTAGCGGGAGGGCGCACAGATACGCAGTATTTT.

The CDR3 nucleotides read TGTGCCAGCAGCTTAAGAGGGGGGCGCAGCTATGGCTACACCTTC. It encodes CASSLRGGRSYGYTF. The chain recombines TRBV7-3 with TRBJ1-2; D possibly corresponds to TRBD1 (6 bases). This CDR3 region has 15 residues. The germline V gene encodes CDR1 SGHTA and CDR2 FQGTGA. Trimming stripped 1 base from V and 4 bases from J, with 13 bases between.